Shown below are 7 T cell receptor beta chains from a single sample sequenced in a study of OX40 agonist ivuxolimab in advanced cancers. The table came from immunoSEQ multiplex PCR; TCRdb's copy has only in-frame clones and leaves some out. The sample yields over 50,000 clones, around four fifths seen once. The sample was CD4+ or CD8+ T cells sorted from blood, taken in a trial of the OX40 agonist ivuxolimab. The receptors stem from an adult with an advanced solid tumor such as melanoma, head and neck, liver or kidney cancer.

The chain recombines TRBV7-9 with TRBJ2-7; either TRBD1 or TRBD2 may supply D (5 bases each). This CDR3 region has 15 residues. The V gene's germline CDR1 is SEHNR and CDR2 FQNEAQ (reference sequence). The germline V and J ends were trimmed by 7 bases and 3 bases, with 19 bases remaining between them. The chain's CDR3 is CASTPSGGGDYEQYF. CDR3 coding DNA: TGTGCCAGCACCCCCAGTGGGGGTGGGGACTACGAGCAGTACTTC.

The chain carries TRBV27 and TRBJ2-5; TRBD2 matches at 10 bases. The CDR3 is 21 residues long. Germline CDR1 and CDR2: MNHEY and SMNVEV (reference sequence). Trimming at V came to 4 bases and at J to 4 bases, leaving 24 bases not matched to a gene. CDR3 nucleotides: TGTGCCAGCAGTTCGGGGACAGGCAACACCGGGACTAGCGCCCGGGCAGAGACCCAGTACTTC. Protein: CASSSGTGNTGTSARAETQYF.

CDR3 sequence reads: CASSLVPWTGRKMNTEAFF. The CDR3 DNA reads as TGTGCCAGCAGCTTGGTTCCTTGGACAGGAAGAAAGATGAACACTGAAGCTTTCTTT. This chain connects TRBV5-4 to TRBJ1-1, with 7 bases aligning to TRBD1. The germline V gene encodes CDR1 SGHNT and CDR2 YYREEE (reference sequence). V was clipped by 0 bases and J by 0 bases; unmatched bases: 14. The CDR3 has 19 amino acids. Filled out from reference TRBV5-4 and TRBJ1-1, the complete variable domain reads ETGVTQSPTHLIKTRGQQVTLRCSSQSGHNTVSWYQQALGQGPQFIFQYYREEENGRGNFPPRFSGLQFPNYSSELNVNALELDDSALYLCASSLVPWTGRKMNTEAFFGQGTRLTVV.

J is TRBJ2-1 and V is TRBV5-6; D remains ambiguous. Germline assignment: CDR1 SGHDT and CDR2 YYEEEE. V shed 5 bases and J shed 0 bases, with 12 bases lying between them. This CDR3 has 15 amino acids. CDR3 DNA sequence: TGTGCCAGCAGATCCATAAGTAGCTCCTACAATGAGCAGTTCTTC. Protein: CASRSISSSYNEQFF.

The J gene is TRBJ1-1, the V gene TRBV5-8; D perhaps matches TRBD1 (5 bases). Germline V gene lookup returns CDR1 SGHTS and CDR2 YDEGEE. V was shortened by 4 bases and J by 5 bases, with 15 bases between the two germline ends. CDR3 length: 14 amino acids. CDR3 region: CASSPGRGWTEAFF. DNA of the CDR3: TGTGCCAGCAGCCCCGGGCGGGGGTGGACTGAAGCTTTCTTT.

CDR3 nucleotide sequence: TGTGCCAGCTCACCTCGGGACAAGCACTTGAACACTGAAGCTTTCTTT. It specifies CASSPRDKHLNTEAFF. The rearrangement joins TRBV18 to TRBJ1-1, with D perhaps TRBD1 (6 bases). The CDR3 totals 16 residues. V shed 3 bases and J shed 0 bases, with 14 bases lying between them. Germline CDR1 reads KGHSH; CDR2 reads LQKENI.

This chain connects TRBV7-8 to TRBJ1-1; TRBD1 might be the D (5 bases). The V end was cut by 6 bases, the J end by 4 bases, with 21 bases between. Germline CDR1 and CDR2: SGHVS and FQNEAQ. The CDR3 is made up of 16 amino acids. The CDR3 coding sequence is TGTGCCAGCAGGAACCCCGGGCGGGGGAGACGCACTGAAGCTTTCTTT. Translating it yields CASRNPGRGRRTEAFF. Looking up the rest from reference TRBV7-8 and TRBJ1-1 gives the full variable domain: GAGVSQSPRYKVAKRGQDVALRCDPISGHVSLFWYQQALGQGPEFLTYFQNEAQLDKSGLPSDRFFAERPEGSVSTLKIQRTQQEDSAVYLCASRNPGRGRRTEAFFGQGTRLTVV.